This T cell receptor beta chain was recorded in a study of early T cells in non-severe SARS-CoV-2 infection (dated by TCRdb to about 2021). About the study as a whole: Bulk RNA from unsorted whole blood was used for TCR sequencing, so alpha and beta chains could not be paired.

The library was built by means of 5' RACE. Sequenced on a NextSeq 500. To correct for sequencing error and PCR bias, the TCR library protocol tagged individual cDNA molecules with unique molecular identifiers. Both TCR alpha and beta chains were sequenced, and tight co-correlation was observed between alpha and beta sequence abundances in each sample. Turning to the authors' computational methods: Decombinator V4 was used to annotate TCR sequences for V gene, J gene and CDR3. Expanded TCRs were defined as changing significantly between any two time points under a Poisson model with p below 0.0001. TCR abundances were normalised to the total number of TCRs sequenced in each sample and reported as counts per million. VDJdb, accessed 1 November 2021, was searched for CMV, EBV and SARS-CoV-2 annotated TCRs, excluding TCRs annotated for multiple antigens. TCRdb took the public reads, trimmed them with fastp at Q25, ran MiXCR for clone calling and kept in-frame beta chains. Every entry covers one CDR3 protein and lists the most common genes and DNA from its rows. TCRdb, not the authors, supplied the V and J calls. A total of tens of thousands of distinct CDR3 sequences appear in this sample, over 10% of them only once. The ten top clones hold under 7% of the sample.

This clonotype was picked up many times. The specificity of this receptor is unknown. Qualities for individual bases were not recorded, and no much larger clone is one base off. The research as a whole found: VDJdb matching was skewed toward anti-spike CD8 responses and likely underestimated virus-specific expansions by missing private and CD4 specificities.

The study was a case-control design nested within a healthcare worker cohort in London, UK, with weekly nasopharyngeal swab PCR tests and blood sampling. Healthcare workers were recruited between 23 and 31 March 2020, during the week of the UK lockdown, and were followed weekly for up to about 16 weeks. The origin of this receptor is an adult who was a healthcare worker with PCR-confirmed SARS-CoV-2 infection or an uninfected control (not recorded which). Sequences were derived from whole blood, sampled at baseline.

The DNA is TGTGCCAGCAGCCCCCAAGATACGCAGTATTTT. Its amino acids are CASSPQDTQYF. The V gene is TRBV12-3 or TRBV12-4 and the J gene is TRBJ2-3; the D gene cannot be named for sure. The junction carries 6 bases between V and J, which are trimmed by 6 bases and 5 bases respectively. The CDR3 starts with the cysteine, ends with the phenylalanine, and has 11 residues. CDR3 DNA is the only sequence kept; it has 33 bases, read in frame from the first base.